This T cell receptor (beta chain) was documented in a study of control samples from healthy donors and cancer patients. Sequenced by immunoSEQ multiplex PCR; TCRdb stores in-frame clones only, minus some. The sample yields 120,000 or so clones, roughly 87% seen once. Germline values: CDR1 SGHRS, CDR2 YFSETQ. After removal of 4 bases from V and 4 bases from J, the junction contained 9 bases not matched to a gene. This CDR3 spans 15 amino acids. Specimen: blood. The chain uses TRBV5-1 and TRBJ2-3, with 7 bases matching TRBD2. The TCR originated in a man younger than 35 in good health. The CDR3 here is CASSRGGGSSDTQYF. The CDR3 nucleotides are TGCGCCAGCAGCAGGGGTGGCGGGAGCTCAGATACGCAGTATTTT.